Following are 29 T cell receptor beta chains from one sample sequenced in a study of lymphopenia after photon versus proton radiotherapy. The table came from immunoSEQ multiplex PCR; TCRdb's copy has only in-frame clones and leaves some out. The sample lists some 55,000 clones, 86% seen once, with roughly 2% in the top ten. The material sequenced was peripheral blood, taken from a patient treated with photon-based radiotherapy. The receptor set was obtained from a man aged 35-49 years with gastric cancer.

The V gene is TRBV4-3, the J gene TRBJ1-5; TRBD1 might be the D (5 bases). This CDR3 region has 14 residues. Per the germline V gene, CDR1 is LGHNA and CDR2 is YSLEER. The germline V and J ends were trimmed by 2 bases and 4 bases, with 9 bases remaining between them. CDR3 protein: CASSQSEGNQPQHF. For the CDR3, the DNA is TGCGCCAGCAGCCAATCCGAGGGGAATCAGCCCCAGCATTTT.

The chain uses TRBV5-1 and TRBJ2-2, with 8 positions matching TRBD1. The CDR3 runs to 14 residues. The V gene's germline CDR1 is SGHRS and CDR2 YFSETQ. V lost 4 bases and J lost 6; bases outside the gene matches: 5. The chain's CDR3 is CASSPQGAAGELFF. Written as DNA, the CDR3 is TGCGCCAGCAGCCCTCAGGGGGCGGCCGGGGAGCTGTTTTTT.

The chain recombines TRBV21-1 with TRBJ2-7; the DNA was not compared with TRBD2, the D call given in the table. TRBV21-1 is a recognized pseudogene. The CDR3 length is 14 residues. Here the CDR3 DNA reads TGTGCCAGCAGCTCGCGACTAGCGGAGGGCGAGCAGTACTTC. It specifies CASSSRLAEGEQYF.

This sequence joins TRBV19 and TRBJ2-1; D gene uncertain. Germline V gene sequence: CDR1 LNHDA, CDR2 SQIVND (reference sequence). With 6 bases removed from V and 11 bases from J, the gap between germline ends came to 17 bases. The CDR3 loop spans 13 amino acids. The CDR3: CASSQLPRPKQFF. The CDR3, as DNA: TGTGCCAGTAGCCAACTCCCGCGGCCAAAGCAGTTCTTC.

This chain connects TRBV6-6 to TRBJ2-7; 10 positions match TRBD1. Germline lookup yields CDR1 MNHNY and CDR2 SVGAGI (reference sequence). V gave up 6 bases and J gave up 4 bases; unmatched junction bases: 9. The CDR3 extends over 15 amino acids. The CDR3 protein is CASRKGTGEWYEQYF. For the CDR3, the DNA is TGTGCCAGCAGAAAAGGGACAGGGGAATGGTACGAGCAGTACTTC.

The V and J genes are TRBV30 and TRBJ2-4; a weak D match, TRBD1 (6 bases). Germline CDR1 GTSNPN, CDR2 SVGIG (reference sequence). V gave up 2 bases and J gave up 0 bases, with 8 bases separating them. The CDR3 has 14 amino acids. CDR3 loop: CAWSRGLAKNIQYF. The CDR3 coding sequence is TGTGCCTGGAGTAGGGGGTTAGCCAAAAACATTCAGTACTTC.

V and J are TRBV14 and TRBJ2-6, with D uncertain. The V end was cut by 0 bases, the J end by 4 bases, with 7 bases between. The CDR3 runs 15 residues. Germline V gene data show CDR1 as SGHDN and CDR2 as FVKESK. DNA for the CDR3: TGTGCCAGCAGCCAAGACAGTAGGGGGGCCAACGTCCTGACTTTC. Its translation is CASSQDSRGANVLTF.

V usage is TRBV4-1 and J usage is TRBJ1-6, with D unresolved. The germline gives CDR1 MGHRA, CDR2 YSYEKL. CDR3 length: 14 amino acids. V was trimmed by 0 bases and J by 7 bases, leaving 7 bases between them. In DNA, the CDR3 is TGCGCCAGCAGCCAAGATTTTGAGAATTCACCCCTCCACTTT. Its protein is CASSQDFENSPLHF.

The chain is built from TRBV27 and TRBJ2-5; D uncertain. V lost 3 bases, J lost 5 bases, and 4 bases lay in between. The V gene's germline CDR1 is MNHEY and CDR2 SMNVEV (reference sequence). There are 11 residues in the CDR3. CDR3 region: CASSFRETQYF. DNA of the CDR3: TGTGCCAGCAGTTTTAGGGAGACCCAGTACTTC.

The J gene is TRBJ2-7, the V gene TRBV5-5; D may be TRBD1 (5 bases). The CDR3 sequence is 15 residues long. Between the trimmed V and J ends, which lost 0 bases and 3 bases, there was a span of 13 bases. Germline values: CDR1 SGHKS, CDR2 YYEKEE (reference sequence). The CDR3 loop is CASSLEWQGYYEQYF. CDR3 bases: TGTGCCAGCAGCTTGGAGTGGCAGGGATACTACGAGCAGTACTTC.

The V call is TRBV18, the J call TRBJ2-2, with a possible D match to TRBD1 (6 bases). Germline CDR1 is KGHSH and CDR2 is LQKENI. CDR3 length: 14 amino acids. The V end was cut by 11 bases, the J end by 5 bases, with 18 bases between. The DNA of the CDR3 is TGTGCCGGGTCGACAGGAGGTGAAACCGGGGAGCTGTTTTTT. It codes for CAGSTGGETGELFF.

The chain recombines TRBV7-8 with TRBJ1-4; D perhaps matches TRBD1 (5 bases). Germline values: CDR1 SGHVS, CDR2 FQNEAQ. V shed 1 base and J shed 8 bases, with 14 bases lying between them. The CDR3 is 15 amino acids. As DNA, the CDR3 is TGTGCCAGCAGCTTAGAGTCTGGGGCGGGGGAAAAACTGTTTTTT. Encoded protein: CASSLESGAGEKLFF.

This clone was seen just once. V and J are TRBV29-1 and TRBJ1-1; D unresolved. The CDR3 length is 13 residues. Trimming stripped 4 bases from V and 1 base from J, with 10 bases between. The germline V gene encodes CDR1 SQVTM and CDR2 ANQGSEA. The CDR3 sequence: CSVGSQTNTEAFF. The DNA for the CDR3 is TGCAGCGTTGGATCACAGACGAACACTGAAGCTTTCTTT.

The chain combines TRBV2 with TRBJ1-3; D gene unclear. Trimming left V 3 bases short and J 4 bases short, with 4 bases between. The CDR3 consists of 12 residues. CDR1 is SNHLY, CDR2 FYNNEI, per germline. This CDR3 reads CASSESGNTIYF. In DNA, the CDR3 is TGTGCCAGCAGTGAGTCGGGAAACACCATATATTTT. Together with reference TRBV2 and TRBJ1-3, the CDR3 gives the full variable domain: EPEVTQTPSHQVTQMGQEVILRCVPISNHLYFYWYRQILGQKVEFLVSFYNNEISEKSEIFDDQFSVERPDGSNFTLKIRSTKLEDSAMYFCASSESGNTIYFGEGSWLTVV.

J is TRBJ1-2 and V is TRBV4-3; 9 bases align to TRBD1. The V gene's germline CDR1 is LGHNA and CDR2 YSLEER. With V trimmed by 3 bases and J by 4 bases, 6 bases remained unmatched. The length of the CDR3 is 15 residues. CDR3 DNA sequence: TGCGCCAGCAGCCACAAGGGACAGGGAGGCTATGGCTACACCTTC. Protein: CASSHKGQGGYGYTF.

The chain employs TRBV4-1 and TRBJ2-2; possibly TRBD1 for D (6 bases). Germline V gene sequence: CDR1 MGHRA, CDR2 YSYEKL. The CDR3 is 15 residues long. Trimming stripped 4 bases from V and 6 bases from J, with 15 bases between. The CDR3 DNA follows: TGCGCCAGCAGCCCACCGGGACACCATCCCGGGGAGCTGTTTTTT. It specifies CASSPPGHHPGELFF.

The chain uses TRBV9 and TRBJ2-2; TRBD2 aligns across 12 bases. Germline assignment: CDR1 SGDLS and CDR2 YYNGEE. This CDR3 is 17 amino acids long. V was clipped by 4 bases and J by 2 bases; unmatched bases: 6. Here the CDR3 reads CASSPGLAGINTGELFF. The CDR3 DNA is TGTGCCAGCAGCCCTGGACTAGCGGGGATTAACACCGGGGAGCTGTTTTTT.

The chain is built from TRBV9 and TRBJ1-1; 8 nucleotides align to TRBD1. The CDR3 length is 14 residues. V trimming: 3 bases; J trimming: 5 bases; junction bases outside the gene matches: 6. CDR1 and CDR2 (germline): SGDLS, YYNGEE. The DNA of the CDR3 is TGTGCCAGCAGCGCTGGACAGGGCCGGACTGAAGCTTTCTTT. Translated, it gives CASSAGQGRTEAFF.

The chain employs TRBV27 and TRBJ2-2; 12 nucleotides line up with TRBD2. In germline, CDR1 is MNHEY, CDR2 SMNVEV (reference sequence). There are 16 residues in the CDR3. The junction had 5 bases not matched to a gene; V was cut back by 5 bases and J by 4 bases. CDR3 coding DNA: TGTGCCAGCAGTCTAGCGGGGGGGGGCCCCACCGGGGAGCTGTTTTTT. Protein product: CASSLAGGGPTGELFF.

The chain has TRBV29-1 and TRBJ2-5; 9 nucleotides match TRBD1. J lost 4 bases, V lost 6 bases, and 6 bases had no gene match. CDR1 and CDR2 (germline): SQVTM, ANQGSEA. The length of the CDR3 is 13 residues. Here the CDR3 DNA reads TGCAGCGTGGCCACGGACAGGGGAGAGACCCAGTACTTC. It codes for CSVATDRGETQYF.

The chain recombines TRBV21-1 with TRBJ2-5; TRBD2, the table's D call, was not compared with the DNA. TRBV21-1 is a documented pseudogene. The CDR3 spans 15 residues. In nucleotides, the CDR3 is TGTGCCAGCAGCCCCCGCGGGGCTCTCCAAGAGACCCAGTACTTC. Translation gives CASSPRGALQETQYF.

In this sample, this clone turned up once. The J gene is TRBJ1-2, the V gene TRBV27; D is unclear. The V gene lost 6 bases and the J gene lost 4 bases, with 12 bases spanning the gap. The CDR3 length is 13 residues. CDR1 MNHEY and CDR2 SMNVEV come from the germline V gene (reference sequence). For the CDR3, the DNA is TGTGCCAGCAGCCAAGGACCCCCCTATGGCTACACCTTC. The encoded protein is CASSQGPPYGYTF.

The chain joins TRBV4-1 to TRBJ2-7; D is uncertain. The length of the CDR3 is 13 residues. With 0 bases removed from V and 6 bases from J, the gap between germline ends came to 9 bases. Germline V lookup: CDR1 MGHRA, CDR2 YSYEKL. The DNA of the CDR3 is TGCGCCAGCAGCCAAGATGGGCGTGGCGAGCAGTACTTC. Protein: CASSQDGRGEQYF.

The V gene is TRBV19, the J gene TRBJ2-2; 9 positions match TRBD1. The CDR3 loop spans 14 amino acids. The J segment lost 3 bases and the V segment lost 8 bases, leaving 4 bases of the junction unmatched. The germline gives CDR1 LNHDA, CDR2 SQIVND (reference sequence). CDR3 residues: CASQHRGHTGELFF. The DNA of the CDR3 is TGTGCCAGTCAACACAGGGGGCACACCGGGGAGCTGTTTTTT.

This chain links TRBV28 with TRBJ2-7, with 9 bases lining up with TRBD1. Trimming removed 6 bases from V and 1 base from J; junction bases left unmatched: 4. The CDR3 runs 14 residues. Germline V gene data show CDR1 as MDHEN and CDR2 as SYDVKM. The CDR3 here is CASRQGQGSYEQYF. Here the CDR3 DNA reads TGTGCCAGCAGGCAGGGACAGGGATCCTACGAGCAGTACTTC.

V usage is TRBV4-1 and J usage is TRBJ1-2, with 9 bases lining up with TRBD1. The CDR3 is 15 residues long. Germline trimming cut 1 base from V and 2 bases from J; bases unmatched to any gene: 2. CDR1 is MGHRA, CDR2 YSYEKL, per germline. The CDR3 region is CASSQAGTGNYGYTF. The DNA of the CDR3 is TGCGCCAGCAGCCAAGCCGGGACAGGGAACTATGGCTACACCTTC.

The chain recombines TRBV29-1 with TRBJ2-3; 8 positions agree with TRBD1. J was trimmed by 4 bases and V by 7 bases; bases with no gene match: 16. This CDR3 is built from 16 residues. CDR1 is SQVTM and CDR2 is ANQGSEA in the germline V gene. The CDR3 DNA reads TGCAGCGCCAACGACAGGGGCCGGGGTAATCCAGATACGCAGTATTTT. Its protein product is CSANDRGRGNPDTQYF.

The chain has TRBV19 and TRBJ2-3, with 8 bases identical to TRBD1. The CDR3 contains 15 residues. V lost 5 bases and J lost 3; bases outside the gene matches: 7. CDR1 is LNHDA and CDR2 is SQIVND in the germline V gene (reference sequence). CDR3 sequence (DNA): TGTGCCAGTAGTGAGGACAGGGAGTATACAGATACGCAGTATTTT. Encoded protein: CASSEDREYTDTQYF.

The chain is built from TRBV16 and TRBJ1-2; tentatively, D is TRBD1 (6 bases). CDR1 and CDR2 from the germline V gene are KGHSY and FQNENV. The CDR3 loop spans 13 amino acids. V lost 2 bases, J lost 5 bases, and 9 bases lay in between. CDR3 DNA: TGTGCCAGCAGCCAAACAGGGACTTATGGCTACACCTTC. Translation: CASSQTGTYGYTF.